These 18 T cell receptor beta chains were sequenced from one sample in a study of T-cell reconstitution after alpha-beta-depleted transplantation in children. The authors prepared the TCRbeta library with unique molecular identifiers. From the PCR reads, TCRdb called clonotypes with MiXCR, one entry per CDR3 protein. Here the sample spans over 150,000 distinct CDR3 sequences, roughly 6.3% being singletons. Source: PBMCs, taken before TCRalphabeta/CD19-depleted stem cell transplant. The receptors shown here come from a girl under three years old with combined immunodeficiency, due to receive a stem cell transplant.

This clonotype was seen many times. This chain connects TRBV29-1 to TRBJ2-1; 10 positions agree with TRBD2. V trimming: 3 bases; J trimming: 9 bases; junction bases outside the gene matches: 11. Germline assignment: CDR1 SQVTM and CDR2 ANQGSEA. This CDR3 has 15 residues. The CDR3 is CSVEPTSGENLEQFF. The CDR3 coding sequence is TGCAGCGTTGAGCCTACTAGCGGGGAAAACCTTGAGCAGTTCTTC.

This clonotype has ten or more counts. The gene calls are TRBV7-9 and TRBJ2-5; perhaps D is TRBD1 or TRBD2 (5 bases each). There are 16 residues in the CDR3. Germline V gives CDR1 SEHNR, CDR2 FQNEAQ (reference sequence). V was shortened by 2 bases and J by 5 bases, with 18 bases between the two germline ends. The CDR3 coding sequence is TGTGCCAGCAGCTTAACTTTCGGACAAGGGGAGGAGACCCAGTACTTC. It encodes CASSLTFGQGEETQYF.

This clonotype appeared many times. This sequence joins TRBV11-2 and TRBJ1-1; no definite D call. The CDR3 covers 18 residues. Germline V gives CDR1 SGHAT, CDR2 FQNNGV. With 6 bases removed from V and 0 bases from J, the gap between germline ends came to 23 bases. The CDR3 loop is CASSHSRAYLEMNTEAFF. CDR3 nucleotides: TGTGCCAGCAGTCACAGCCGGGCCTACTTGGAAATGAACACTGAAGCTTTCTTT.

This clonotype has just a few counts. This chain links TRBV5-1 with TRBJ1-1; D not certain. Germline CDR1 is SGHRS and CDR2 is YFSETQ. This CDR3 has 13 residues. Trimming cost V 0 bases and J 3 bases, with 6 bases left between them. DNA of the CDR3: TGCGCCAGCAGCTTGGACTTGGACACTGAAGCTTTCTTT. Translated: CASSLDLDTEAFF.

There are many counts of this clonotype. The CDR3 reads CSVQTGKTEAFF. The CDR3 region has the DNA TGCAGCGTCCAGACAGGGAAGACTGAAGCTTTCTTT. The gene calls are TRBV29-1 and TRBJ1-1; TRBD1 matches at 7 bases. The CDR3 is 12 amino acids. J lost 5 bases, V lost 6 bases, and 6 bases had no gene match. The V gene's germline CDR1 is SQVTM and CDR2 ANQGSEA. The full variable domain, in which reference TRBV29-1 and TRBJ1-1 provide the parts outside the CDR3, is SAVISQKPSRDICQRGTSLTIQCQVDSQVTMMFWYRQQPGQSLTLIATANQGSEATYESGFVIDKFPISRPNLTFSTLTVSNMSPEDSSIYLCSVQTGKTEAFFGQGTRLTVV.

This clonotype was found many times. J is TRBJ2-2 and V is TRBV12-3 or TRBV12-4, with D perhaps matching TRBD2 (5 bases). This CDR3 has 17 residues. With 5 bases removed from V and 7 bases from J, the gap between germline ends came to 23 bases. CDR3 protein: CASSPFPSPGRGGELFF. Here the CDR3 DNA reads TGTGCCAGCAGTCCTTTTCCATCCCCGGGCCGGGGCGGGGAGCTGTTTTTT.

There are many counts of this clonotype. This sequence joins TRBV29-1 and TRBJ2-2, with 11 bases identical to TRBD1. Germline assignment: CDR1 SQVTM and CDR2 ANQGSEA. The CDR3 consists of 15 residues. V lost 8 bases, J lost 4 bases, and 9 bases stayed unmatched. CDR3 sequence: CSILGQGGGTGELFF. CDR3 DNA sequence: TGCAGCATCCTGGGACAGGGGGGCGGCACCGGGGAGCTGTTTTTT.

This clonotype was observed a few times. The CDR3, as DNA: TGTGCCAGCAGCTTGTATTCGGGATATTCCCGGTACAATGAGCAGTTCTTC. Its translation is CASSLYSGYSRYNEQFF. This chain links TRBV5-6 with TRBJ2-1, with a tentative D call TRBD2 (5 bases). Germline V gives CDR1 SGHDT, CDR2 YYEEEE. V lost 1 base and J 4 bases, leaving 18 bases between the germline ends. The length of the CDR3 is 17 residues.

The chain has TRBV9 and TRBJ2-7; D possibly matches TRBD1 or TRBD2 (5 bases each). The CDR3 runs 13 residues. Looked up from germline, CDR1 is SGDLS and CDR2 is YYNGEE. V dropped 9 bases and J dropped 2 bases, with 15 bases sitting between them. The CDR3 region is CATAGRGPYEQYF. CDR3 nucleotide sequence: TGTGCCACCGCCGGACGGGGACCCTACGAGCAGTACTTC.

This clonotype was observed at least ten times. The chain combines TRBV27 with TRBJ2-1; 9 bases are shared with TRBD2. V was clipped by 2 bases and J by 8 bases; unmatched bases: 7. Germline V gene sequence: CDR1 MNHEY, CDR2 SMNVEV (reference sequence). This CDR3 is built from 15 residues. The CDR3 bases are TGTGCCAGCAGTTTAGCGGGGGGGCTAGCCCATGAGCAGTTCTTC. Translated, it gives CASSLAGGLAHEQFF.

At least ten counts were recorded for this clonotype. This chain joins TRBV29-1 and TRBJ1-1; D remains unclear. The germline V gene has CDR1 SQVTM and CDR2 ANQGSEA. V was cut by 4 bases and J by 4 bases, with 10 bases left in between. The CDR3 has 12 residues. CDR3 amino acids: CSVVTYGTEAFF. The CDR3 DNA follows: TGCAGCGTTGTAACTTACGGCACTGAAGCTTTCTTT.

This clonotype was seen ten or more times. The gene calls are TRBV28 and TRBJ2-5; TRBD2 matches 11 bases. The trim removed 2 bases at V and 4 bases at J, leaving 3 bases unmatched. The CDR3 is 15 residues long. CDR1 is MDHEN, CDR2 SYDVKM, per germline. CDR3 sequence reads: CASSLLAGGIETQYF. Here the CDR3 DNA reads TGTGCCAGCAGTTTACTAGCGGGGGGAATAGAGACCCAGTACTTC.

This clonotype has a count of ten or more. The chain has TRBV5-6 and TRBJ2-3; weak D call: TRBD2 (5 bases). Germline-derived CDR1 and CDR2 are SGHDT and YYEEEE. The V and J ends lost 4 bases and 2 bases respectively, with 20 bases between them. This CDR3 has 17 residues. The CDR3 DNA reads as TGTGCCAGCAGCATCAACAGAGGGTGGACCTACACAGATACGCAGTATTTT. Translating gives CASSINRGWTYTDTQYF.

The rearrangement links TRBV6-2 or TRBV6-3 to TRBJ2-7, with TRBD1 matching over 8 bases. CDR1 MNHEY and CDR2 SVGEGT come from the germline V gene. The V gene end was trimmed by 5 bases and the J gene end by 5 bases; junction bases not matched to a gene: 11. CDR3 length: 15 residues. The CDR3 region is CASSHRQGILDEQYF. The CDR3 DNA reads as TGTGCCAGCAGTCATAGACAGGGGATTTTGGACGAGCAGTACTTC.

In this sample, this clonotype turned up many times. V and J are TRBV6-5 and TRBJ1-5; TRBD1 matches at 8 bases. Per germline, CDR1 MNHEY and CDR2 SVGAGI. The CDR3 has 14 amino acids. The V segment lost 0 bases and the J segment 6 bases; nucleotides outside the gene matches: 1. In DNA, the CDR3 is TGTGCCAGCAGTTACTCAGACAGGGGTCAGCCCCAGCATTTT. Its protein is CASSYSDRGQPQHF.

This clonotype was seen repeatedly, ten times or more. This CDR3 reads CSARRLAFSYNEQFF. CDR3 DNA sequence: TGCAGTGCTAGGAGACTAGCGTTCTCCTACAATGAGCAGTTCTTC. The chain is built from TRBV20-1 and TRBJ2-1; TRBD2 agrees at 8 bases. V lost 3 bases and J lost 0; bases outside the gene matches: 4. The CDR3 consists of 15 residues. Germline loops: CDR1 DFQATT, CDR2 SNEGSKA (reference sequence).

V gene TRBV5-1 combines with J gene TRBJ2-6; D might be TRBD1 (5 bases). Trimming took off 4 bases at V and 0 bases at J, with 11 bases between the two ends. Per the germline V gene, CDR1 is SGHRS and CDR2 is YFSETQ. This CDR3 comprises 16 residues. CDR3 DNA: TGCGCCAGCAGCACATCAGGGCGCTCTGGGGCCAACGTCCTGACTTTC. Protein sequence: CASSTSGRSGANVLTF.

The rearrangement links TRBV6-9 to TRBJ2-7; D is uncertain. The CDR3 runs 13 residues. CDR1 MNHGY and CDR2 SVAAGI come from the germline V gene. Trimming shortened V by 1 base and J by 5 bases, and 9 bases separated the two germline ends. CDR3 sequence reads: CASSYLGFHEQYF. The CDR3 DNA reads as TGTGCCAGCAGTTATTTAGGTTTCCACGAGCAGTACTTC.